This paragraph covers one T cell receptor (beta chain) sequence. Clones were read by immunoSEQ multiplex PCR, and TCRdb kept only the in-frame ones, dropping some. The sample has about 120,000 clones; around 86% are singletons. The CDR3 is 16 residues long. Germline V CDR1 and CDR2: MNHEY, SMNVEV (reference sequence). J was trimmed by 4 bases and V by 1 base; bases with no gene match: 6. The sample originates from a study of blood T cell repertoires in COVID-19. Whole-study context: COVID-19 samples collected from the United States, Italy and Spain covered acute and convalescent phases. In each case, the material was cDNA or gDNA derived from T cells, B-cell-depleted T cells, or PBMCs.

The receptor comes from a man aged 60 to 75 with acute or convalescent COVID-19. The gene calls are TRBV27 and TRBJ2-1; 8 bases are a match to TRBD2. Sample: peripheral blood. CDR3: CASSLWSGSGYNEQFF. The CDR3 DNA follows: TGTGCCAGCAGTTTATGGAGCGGGAGTGGGTACAATGAGCAGTTCTTC.